A single sample gave rise to the 13 T cell receptor beta chains below, sequenced in a study of T cell responses to AZD1222 COVID-19 vaccine. Generated by immunoSEQ multiplex PCR, the TCRdb table keeps only in-frame clones and is missing some. The data contain about 110,000 clones, around 94% of them singletons. The sample consisted of peripheral blood, taken on day 0 of AZD1222 vaccination. The receptors here all came from an adult in good health.

V usage is TRBV2 and J usage is TRBJ1-1; TRBD1 is a possible D gene (5 bases). The length of the CDR3 is 13 residues. Germline V gives CDR1 SNHLY, CDR2 FYNNEI. The germline V and J ends were trimmed by 2 bases and 7 bases, with 11 bases remaining between them. CDR3 amino acids: CASSERGRDEAFF. CDR3 bases: TGTGCCAGCAGTGAACGGGGCAGGGATGAAGCTTTCTTT.

CDR3 DNA: TGTGCCAGTACATGGGGAACCGAAACTAATGAAAAACTGTTTTTT. Translating gives CASTWGTETNEKLFF. The chain recombines TRBV19 with TRBJ1-4; D is unresolved. Trimming pared 7 bases from V and 1 base from J, leaving 13 bases between. The CDR3 totals 15 residues. Germline V gene data show CDR1 as LNHDA and CDR2 as SQIVND (reference sequence).

The rearrangement links TRBV5-4 to TRBJ1-2, with D hard to call. V dropped 0 bases and J dropped 4 bases, with 13 bases sitting between them. The CDR3 has 15 amino acids. Germline V lookup: CDR1 SGHNT, CDR2 YYREEE (reference sequence). CDR3 residues: CASSLADREVYGYTF. CDR3 DNA sequence: TGTGCCAGCAGCTTGGCGGATAGGGAGGTCTATGGCTACACCTTC. Looking up the rest from reference TRBV5-4 and TRBJ1-2 gives the full variable domain: ETGVTQSPTHLIKTRGQQVTLRCSSQSGHNTVSWYQQALGQGPQFIFQYYREEENGRGNFPPRFSGLQFPNYSSELNVNALELDDSALYLCASSLADREVYGYTFGSGTRLTVV.

The CDR3 DNA is TGTGCCAGCAGCTTAGAGTTGTTAGCGGCTCACGAGCAGTACTTC. Its translation: CASSLELLAAHEQYF. The gene calls are TRBV7-2 and TRBJ2-7; the D gene is possibly TRBD2 (6 bases). Germline V lookup: CDR1 SGHTA, CDR2 FQGNSA. V lost 1 base to trimming and J lost 5 bases, with 15 bases between them. The CDR3 has 15 amino acids.

The chain is built from TRBV6-5 and TRBJ2-7; D tentatively fits TRBD1 or TRBD2 (5 bases each). Trimming removed 8 bases at V and 3 bases at J, with 8 bases between. CDR1 is MNHEY, CDR2 SVGAGI, per germline. CDR3 length equals 11 residues. The chain's CDR3 is CASWGFYEQYF. CDR3 bases: TGTGCCAGCTGGGGGTTCTACGAGCAGTACTTC.

The chain has TRBV19 and TRBJ2-2, with D possibly being TRBD2 (5 bases). Germline CDR1 and CDR2: LNHDA and SQIVND (reference sequence). CDR3 length: 14 residues. DNA for the CDR3: TGTGCAAGTGAGGGTCAGCAGAACACCGGGGAGCTGTTTTTT. This encodes CASEGQQNTGELFF.

The chain carries TRBV19 and TRBJ1-4; TRBD1 might be the D (5 bases). CDR1 is LNHDA, CDR2 SQIVND, per germline (reference sequence). The CDR3 has 14 amino acids. With 3 bases removed from V and 2 bases from J, the gap between germline ends came to 7 bases. Here the CDR3 reads CASSIGATNEKLFF. The CDR3 bases are TGTGCCAGTAGTATCGGGGCGACTAATGAAAAACTGTTTTTT.

The chain couples TRBV15 to TRBJ1-1, with D maybe TRBD1 (5 bases). This CDR3 is 13 amino acids long. Trimming took off 4 bases at V and 0 bases at J, with 6 bases between the two ends. CDR1 LNHNV and CDR2 YYDKDF come from the germline V gene (reference sequence). The CDR3 bases are TGTGCCACCAGCACGGACATGAACACTGAAGCTTTCTTT. Protein product: CATSTDMNTEAFF.

V and J are TRBV7-8 and TRBJ1-2; D uncertain. Per the germline V gene, CDR1 is SGHVS and CDR2 is FQNEAQ. The CDR3 runs 16 residues. V dropped 1 base and J dropped 1 base, with 13 bases sitting between them. CDR3 nucleotides: TGTGCCAGCAGCTTAGTCCGTACAGAAGTTAACTATGGCTACACCTTC. Translation: CASSLVRTEVNYGYTF.

The V gene is TRBV2, the J gene TRBJ2-7, with 12 bases that match TRBD1. V shed 7 bases and J 7 bases; nucleotides not matched to a gene: 8. CDR1 is SNHLY and CDR2 is FYNNEI in the germline V gene. The CDR3 is 14 residues long. This chain's CDR3 is CASNRDRGLEEQYF. CDR3 coding DNA: TGTGCCAGCAACCGGGACAGGGGGCTGGAAGAGCAGTACTTC.

The gene calls are TRBV6-1 and TRBJ2-7, with 9 positions matching TRBD1. The ends lost 3 bases at V and 0 bases at J; junction bases unmatched: 6. Germline CDR1 MNHNS, CDR2 SASEGT. The CDR3 runs 16 residues. The CDR3 sequence: CASSDDWDRASYEQYF. The CDR3 DNA follows: TGTGCCAGCAGTGACGATTGGGACAGGGCCTCCTACGAGCAGTACTTC.

The chain links TRBV7-3 to TRBJ2-1, with TRBD2 matching 9 bases. Germline V gene lookup returns CDR1 SGHTA and CDR2 FQGTGA. The CDR3 is 15 amino acids. After removal of 8 bases from V and 2 bases from J, the junction contained 7 bases not matched to a gene. CDR3 protein: CASSLSGGTYNEQFF. Here the CDR3 DNA reads TGTGCCAGCTCCCTGAGCGGGGGGACCTACAATGAGCAGTTCTTC.

The chain uses TRBV3-1 (or the pseudogene TRBV3-2) and TRBJ1-1; a possible D gene is TRBD1 (5 bases). From germline, CDR1 is LGHDT and CDR2 YNNKEL (reference sequence). V dropped 4 bases and J dropped 7 bases, with 13 bases sitting between them. The CDR3 is 13 residues long. In DNA form, the CDR3 reads TGTGCCAGCAGCCCCCGGGGGAATTTTGAAGCTTTCTTT. Translated, it gives CASSPRGNFEAFF.